Listed below are T cell receptor beta chains from one sample, sequenced in a study of blood T cell repertoires in COVID-19. This table comes from immunoSEQ multiplex PCR, and its TCRdb copy is limited to in-frame clones, with some not included. The sample has 130,000 or so clones; roughly 84% are singletons. Sequenced: PBMCs or T cells enriched from blood (not recorded which). The source of these receptors is a woman in her 30s who had recovered from COVID-19. The CDR3 runs from the conserved cysteine through the conserved F or W. Each record gives: D gene, J gene, V gene, clone size, CDR3 DNA, CDR3 protein. The D gene is left open where the match is weak. Clone size appears in some rows only: once, few, many, or a class for an expanded clone.

. | TRBJ1-1 | TRBV5-4 | few | TGTGCCAGCAGCCGGGAGACACTGAACACTGAAGCTTTCTTT | CASSRETLNTEAFF
TRBD2 | TRBJ2-3 | TRBV2 | few | TGTGCCAGCAGTGTTACAGCGGGGGCGGCTGATACGCAGTATTTT | CASSVTAGAADTQYF
. | TRBJ2-7 | TRBV30 | . | TGTGCCTGGAGTGTACTCGGGAAAGGCGAGCAGTACTTC | CAWSVLGKGEQYF
. | TRBJ1-4 | TRBV11-2 | . | TGTGCCAGCAGCTTAGCTGGGGCGGCAACTAATGAAAAACTGTTTTTT | CASSLAGAATNEKLFF
TRBD2 | TRBJ2-2 | TRBV7-6 | . | TGTGCCAGCAGCCCGTTCCCTCGCGGGAGGGTAACCGGGGAGCTGTTTTTT | CASSPFPRGRVTGELFF
. | TRBJ1-1 | TRBV28 | . | TGTGCCAGCAGTTCCATGAGGGACACTGAAGCTTTCTTT | CASSSMRDTEAFF
TRBD2 | TRBJ2-1 | TRBV9 | . | TGTGCCAGCAGCAAAAGGACAGGACTAGCGGGAGGCACGCTTTACAATGAGCAGTTCTTC | CASSKRTGLAGGTLYNEQFF
TRBD1 | TRBJ2-1 | TRBV19 | . | TGTGCCAGTAGTAAGGACAGGCCCTACAATGAGCAGTTCTTC | CASSKDRPYNEQFF
. | TRBJ2-7 | TRBV7-8 | . | TGTGCCAGCAGCTCTACAGGGTACTCCTACGAGCAGTACTTC | CASSSTGYSYEQYF
. | TRBJ2-3 | TRBV7-9 | . | TGTGCCAGCAGCTTTGACAGGAGACCCGCGGATACGCAGTATTTT | CASSFDRRPADTQYF
. | TRBJ1-2 | TRBV19 | . | TGTGCCAGTAGCGTCAGTTCGTCTGGCTACACCTTC | CASSVSSSGYTF
. | TRBJ2-1 | TRBV27 | . | TGTGCCAGCAGTTACGGTCCAACCTACAATGAGCAGTTCTTC | CASSYGPTYNEQFF
. | TRBJ1-2 | TRBV10-1 | once | TGCGCCAGCAGTGAGCGGGTTTTAGTGTTCTATGGCTACACCTTC | CASSERVLVFYGYTF
. | TRBJ1-2 | TRBV5-8 | . | TGTGCCAGCAGCTTAGCGACCCTGCCCCATGGCTACACCTTC | CASSLATLPHGYTF
TRBD1 | TRBJ2-1 | TRBV25-1 | . | TGTGCCAGCAGTGAGACAGGGGCCTTTTTGGATGAGCAGTTCTTC | CASSETGAFLDEQFF
. | TRBJ2-2 | TRBV19 | . | TGTGCCAGTAGTCCTACTAGCCGCGGCACCGGGGAGCTGTTTTTT | CASSPTSRGTGELFF
TRBD2 | TRBJ2-3 | TRBV19 | few | TGTGCCAGTAGTATAGCCGCGGGAGGGCCGGGAGATACGCAGTATTTT | CASSIAAGGPGDTQYF
TRBD1 | TRBJ1-6 | TRBV7-2 | . | TGTGCCAGCAGACGACAGGGAAGCTCCTATAATTCACCCCTCCACTTT | CASRRQGSSYNSPLHF
TRBD2 | TRBJ2-6 | TRBV13 | . | TGTGCCAGCAGCTTAAAGGTAGCGGGAGTGTCTGGGGCCAACGTCCTGACTTTC | CASSLKVAGVSGANVLTF
. | TRBJ2-5 | TRBV4-2 | . | TGTGCCAGCAGCCAAGAGGGGAGGCGGACAGGCGCACAAGAGACCCAGTACTTC | CASSQEGRRTGAQETQYF
. | TRBJ2-7 | TRBV11-2 | few | TGTGCCAGCAGGAAAGGGGGAGGGCCGCGCTTCTACGAGCAGTACTTC | CASRKGGGPRFYEQYF
. | TRBJ2-6 | TRBV5-5 | . | TGTGCCAGCAGCTTACAGGGTAGGGCCTCTGGGGCCAACGTCCTGACTTTC | CASSLQGRASGANVLTF
. | TRBJ2-5 | TRBV29-1 | . | TGCAGCGTTGACAGGGAAGAGACCCAGTACTTC | CSVDREETQYF
TRBD2 | TRBJ2-7 | TRBV4-3 | . | TGCGCCAGCAGCGCTCGCGCGGGAGAGGAGTACGAGCAGTACTTC | CASSARAGEEYEQYF
. | TRBJ1-2 | TRBV2 | . | TGTGCCAGCAGTGAATATACAGCTAACTATGGCTACACCTTC | CASSEYTANYGYTF
TRBD2 | TRBJ2-7 | TRBV5-1 | . | TGCGCCAGCAGCTACGGGGCGGGAGTTTCCTACGAGCAGTACTTC | CASSYGAGVSYEQYF